One and the same sample provided the 2 T cell receptor beta chains below, sequenced in a study of neoadjuvant nivolumab and ipilimumab in lung cancer. Here immunoSEQ multiplex PCR was the method, and the copy in TCRdb shows in-frame clones only, minus some. The repertoire holds approximately 17,000 clones, with 60% to 80% as singletons. The sample in question was tumor tissue, obtained after neoadjuvant nivolumab, alone or with ipilimumab, at or shortly before surgery. These receptors came from an adult with non-small cell lung cancer.

V is TRBV5-1 and J is TRBJ1-2, with a weak D call TRBD1 (6 bases). V lost 2 bases to trimming and J lost 4 bases, with 21 bases between them. Germline V gives CDR1 SGHRS, CDR2 YFSETQ. The CDR3 sequence is 17 residues long. CDR3: CASSFSNQGMGSYGYTF. CDR3 bases: TGCGCCAGCAGCTTCTCAAACCAGGGGATGGGGAGCTATGGCTACACCTTC.

The V and J genes are TRBV10-2 and TRBJ2-1, with 10 bases lining up with TRBD2. The CDR3 runs to 14 residues. CDR1 WSHSY and CDR2 SAAADI come from the germline V gene. V lost 7 bases and J lost 8; bases outside the gene matches: 8. The CDR3 spells CASISGLASDEQFF. CDR3 DNA: TGCGCCAGCATTTCGGGACTAGCGTCCGATGAGCAGTTCTTC.